The entry below gives a single T cell receptor beta chain sequence along with its context. Which antigen it targets is not known. Base qualities were left out, and no much larger clone turns up one base away. The sample originates from a study of T cell responses to AZD1222 COVID-19 vaccine (dated by TCRdb to the early 2020s). With regard to the full study: AZD1222 recipients given second doses at about 4 weeks or at about 12 weeks were pooled, since spike-specific TCR depth and breadth were not found to differ between the two schedules. TCR sequencing covered roughly 230 trial participants: 200 to 210 given two doses of AZD1222 and 26 given two doses of MenACWY control vaccine. Trial participants were enrolled by age into 18-55, 56-69 and 70-plus year subgroups, with roughly 150, 30 and 60 TCR-sequenced participants respectively. General study outcomes and caveats: The vaccine-associated CD4 TCRs covered the entire spike protein, and the dominant responses fell in regions 160-218 and 743-854. No day 14 peak-response samples were available, so repertoires were characterized only after the peak T cell response. Participants were mostly white British and included more females than males, and it was suggested by the authors that clonal diversity may have been underestimated. In the small 56-69-year group, the increase in depth fell short of significance, most likely because of low power. Reportedly, close to half of the unique spike-specific TCRs recognized epitopes lying outside the regions that are mutated in the B.1.351 and B.1.1.7 variants. Conclusions about previously exposed vaccinees were limited because only a handful of AZD1222 recipients were SARS-CoV-2 seropositive at baseline. After two AZD1222 doses, both the breadth and the depth of spike-specific TCRs were significantly higher than at day 0 and than in MenACWY recipients.

Counted from cysteine to phenylalanine, this CDR3 has 15 amino acids. Of the read, only the CDR3 DNA is kept; its 45 bases are in frame from base 1. The germline V gene yields MNHEY for CDR1 and SVGAGI for CDR2. V lost 6 bases and J lost 2 bases, and the count of bases not matched to a germline gene is 9. The CDR3 regions of human TCRbeta chains were subjected to immunosequencing. As for the original processing: TCRs in the repertoires were compared against a reference library of SARS-CoV-2-specific TCRs that had been generated with the MIRA antigen-specificity platform. Breadth was defined as the fraction of unique TCRs that were SARS-CoV-2-associated. Depth was defined as the fraction of total T cells that were SARS-CoV-2-associated. Using the MIRA data, each spike-specific TCR was assigned both to the spike region to which the TCR was reactive and to a CD4 or CD8 class. Log10-transformed breadth and depth values were compared by one-way ANOVA with Sidak's multiple comparisons tests. TCRdb stores this immuneACCESS table with in-frame sequences only. Part of the clones is absent; in the studies checked, under half of the shortfall reflects unresolved V genes, and no reason is known for the rest. That table supplies the V and J calls and clone size; D and trimming were determined from the DNA. This sample has roughly 100,000 clones in its table, and 85% to 90% of those were observed once. Clones ranked in the top ten supply about 26% of the sample.

Reading the label with the study, this specimen's time point is: baseline before first vaccination. The vaccinee samples were drawn from two UK trials, COV001 and COV002, one of which was a single-blind randomized controlled phase 2/3 trial testing AZD1222 (ChAdOx1 nCoV-19) in healthy adults. For TCRbeta chain sequencing, PBMC samples from trial participants were taken at day 0 and at day 28 after the second dose. This TCR was recovered from an adult in good health. The sample here was peripheral blood, taken on day 0 of AZD1222 vaccination. This receptor chain uses TRBV6-5 and TRBJ2-7, with 8 middle bases fitting TRBD2. This receptor carries the CDR3 CASRGGSAGAYEQYF. The nucleotides are TGTGCCAGCAGGGGAGGATCAGCGGGGGCCTACGAGCAGTACTTC.